These 23 T cell receptor beta chains share one sample of origin, sequenced in a study of blood T cell repertoires in COVID-19. Some clones are missing from TCRdb's copy, which holds only in-frame ones; the method was immunoSEQ multiplex PCR. The data hold under 200,000 clones, with roughly 82% observed a single time. Sequencing was performed on PBMCs or T cells enriched from blood (not recorded which). The receptors shown here come from a man aged 35 to 55 with acute COVID-19.

The rearrangement uses TRBV5-1 and TRBJ1-2, with D possibly being TRBD1 (5 bases). The V and J ends lost 0 bases and 3 bases respectively, with 12 bases between them. CDR3 length: 15 amino acids. Germline values: CDR1 SGHRS, CDR2 YFSETQ. The CDR3 loop reads CASSLVLGRDYGYTF. In DNA, the CDR3 is TGCGCCAGCAGCTTGGTTTTGGGGCGCGACTATGGCTACACCTTC. Looking up the rest from reference TRBV5-1 and TRBJ1-2 gives the full variable domain: KAGVTQTPRYLIKTRGQQVTLSCSPISGHRSVSWYQQTPGQGLQFLFEYFSETQRNKGNFPGRFSGRQFSNSRSEMNVSTLELGDSALYLCASSLVLGRDYGYTFGSGTRLTVV.

V is TRBV10-1 and J is TRBJ2-7; possibly TRBD2 for D (6 bases). Germline CDR1 reads WNHNN; CDR2 reads SYGVQD (reference sequence). Between the trimmed V and J ends, which lost 5 bases and 0 bases, there was a span of 14 bases. This CDR3 spans 15 amino acids. Here the CDR3 DNA reads TGCGCCAGCAGTACCGGGACTCCTAGCTCCTACGAGCAGTACTTC. It specifies CASSTGTPSSYEQYF.

This chain joins TRBV9 and TRBJ2-7; D perhaps matches TRBD1 (5 bases). Germline V lookup: CDR1 SGDLS, CDR2 YYNGEE. The CDR3 sequence is 16 residues long. The V and J ends lost 0 bases and 5 bases respectively, with 18 bases between them. The CDR3 bases are TGTGCCAGCAGCGTAGCTAGGGCAGGGCAGCTCCACGAGCAGTACTTC. Encoded protein: CASSVARAGQLHEQYF.

The chain employs TRBV5-1 and TRBJ2-5, with D possibly TRBD2 on 5 matching bases. The CDR3 extends over 14 amino acids. Between the trimmed V and J ends, which lost 4 bases and 5 bases, there was a span of 15 bases. The germline CDR1 and CDR2 sequences are SGHRS and YFSETQ. The CDR3 DNA is TGCGCCAGCAGCGACCCATCCGGGGTGGAGACCCAGTACTTC. Its translation is CASSDPSGVETQYF.

V and J are TRBV29-1 and TRBJ2-7; D is unresolved. The CDR3 is made up of 13 amino acids. In germline, CDR1 is SQVTM, CDR2 ANQGSEA. The V end was cut by 5 bases, the J end by 0 bases, with 11 bases between. Here the CDR3 DNA reads TGCAGCGTTAGCGTGTTGGGCTCCTACGAGCAGTACTTC. This gives the protein CSVSVLGSYEQYF.

The chain is built from TRBV21-1 and TRBJ2-7; TRBD1, the D gene given by the table, was not confirmed from the DNA. TRBV21-1 is a pseudogene locus. The CDR3 has 15 residues. The CDR3: CASSVPGQGAYEQYF. The CDR3 DNA reads TGTGCCAGCAGCGTTCCGGGACAGGGGGCATACGAGCAGTACTTC.

V is TRBV7-9 and J is TRBJ2-3; D remains ambiguous. CDR3 length equals 14 residues. The germline gives CDR1 SEHNR, CDR2 FQNEAQ (reference sequence). With 5 bases removed from V and 1 base from J, the gap between germline ends came to 10 bases. CDR3 amino acids: CASSPETGTDTQYF. The DNA of the CDR3 is TGTGCCAGCAGCCCCGAGACTGGCACAGATACGCAGTATTTT.

The V and J genes are TRBV2 and TRBJ1-2; D might be TRBD1 (6 bases). With 5 bases removed from V and 8 bases from J, the gap between germline ends came to 15 bases. Germline assignment: CDR1 SNHLY and CDR2 FYNNEI. The CDR3 is 13 amino acids. The CDR3 DNA reads TGTGCCAGCAGTAAACTACAGGGATCAGGCTACACCTTC. It encodes CASSKLQGSGYTF.

This clone was picked up a small number of times. The J gene is TRBJ1-1, the V gene TRBV16; D not certain. V was clipped by 0 bases and J by 10 bases, with 18 bases between them. CDR1 and CDR2 (germline): KGHSY, FQNENV. There are 15 residues in the CDR3. CDR3 protein: CASSQSTGNPTGAFF. The CDR3 DNA reads as TGTGCCAGCAGCCAATCAACCGGCAACCCAACGGGAGCTTTCTTT.

This clone was seen a few times. J is TRBJ1-4 and V is TRBV29-1; no firm D call. The CDR3 spans 12 residues. With 3 bases removed from V and 4 bases from J, the gap between germline ends came to 6 bases. Germline V gene lookup returns CDR1 SQVTM and CDR2 ANQGSEA. This chain's CDR3 is CSVDEGNEKLFF. Here the CDR3 DNA reads TGCAGCGTTGATGAGGGTAATGAAAAACTGTTTTTT.

The rearrangement joins TRBV2 to TRBJ1-2; the D is unclear. The CDR3 is 13 residues long. Germline V gene data show CDR1 as SNHLY and CDR2 as FYNNEI. Trimming cost V 3 bases and J 7 bases, with 12 bases left between them. In DNA, the CDR3 is TGTGCCAGCAGTGAGTCGAGGGATGGTGGCTACACCTTC. Translation gives CASSESRDGGYTF. Using reference TRBV2 and TRBJ1-2 for the parts outside the CDR3, the full variable domain is EPEVTQTPSHQVTQMGQEVILRCVPISNHLYFYWYRQILGQKVEFLVSFYNNEISEKSEIFDDQFSVERPDGSNFTLKIRSTKLEDSAMYFCASSESRDGGYTFGSGTRLTVV.

This chain uses TRBV29-1 with TRBJ1-3; no clear D gene. The CDR3 is 13 amino acids. Germline-derived CDR1 and CDR2 are SQVTM and ANQGSEA. With 7 bases removed from V and 0 bases from J, the gap between germline ends came to 10 bases. CDR3 nucleotide sequence: TGCAGCGGCGAGGCCCTCTCTGGAAACACCATATATTTT. It translates to CSGEALSGNTIYF.

The rearrangement uses TRBV30 and TRBJ2-2, with 11 bases identical to TRBD2. Germline lookup yields CDR1 GTSNPN and CDR2 SVGIG (reference sequence). The CDR3 has 14 residues. Losses at the gene ends were 8 bases for V and 6 bases for J; bases not matched to a gene: 8. The CDR3 region has the DNA TGTGCCGGAACTAGCGGGAGATACCCCGGGGAGCTGTTTTTT. Its translation: CAGTSGRYPGELFF.

The chain links TRBV2 to TRBJ1-1; 10 nucleotides line up with TRBD1. CDR3 size: 15 residues. Losses at the gene ends were 6 bases for V and 0 bases for J; bases not matched to a gene: 4. Germline V gives CDR1 SNHLY, CDR2 FYNNEI. DNA of the CDR3: TGTGCCAGCAGACCGACAGGGGGCATGAACACTGAAGCTTTCTTT. Residues: CASRPTGGMNTEAFF.

The chain combines TRBV11-2 with TRBJ2-1, with 9 bases matching TRBD2. The CDR3 consists of 14 residues. The V gene end was trimmed by 6 bases and the J gene end by 2 bases; junction bases not matched to a gene: 2. Per germline, CDR1 SGHAT and CDR2 FQNNGV. The CDR3 region is CASSIAGAYNEQFF. CDR3 nucleotides: TGTGCCAGCAGTATAGCGGGAGCCTACAATGAGCAGTTCTTC.

In its sample, this clone was seen once. The V gene is TRBV19, the J gene TRBJ2-5, with D unclear. Trimming took off 2 bases at V and 5 bases at J, with 15 bases between the two ends. The CDR3 is 15 residues long. CDR1 is LNHDA and CDR2 is SQIVND in the germline V gene (reference sequence). CDR3 amino acids: CASSISAAPRETQYF. The CDR3 coding sequence is TGTGCCAGTAGTATAAGCGCGGCCCCCCGGGAGACCCAGTACTTC.

The chain is built from TRBV10-3 and TRBJ2-5, with TRBD2 matching over 7 bases. The V gene's germline CDR1 is ENHRY and CDR2 SYGVKD. This CDR3 spans 14 amino acids. Trimming removed 4 bases from V and 1 base from J; junction bases left unmatched: 3. The DNA for the CDR3 is TGTGCCATCAGTGGTCAGCGGGGCCAAGAGACCCAGTACTTC. This encodes CAISGQRGQETQYF.

This sequence joins TRBV5-1 and TRBJ2-3, with 14 positions matching TRBD2. CDR1 and CDR2 (germline): SGHRS, YFSETQ. V gave up 4 bases and J gave up 2 bases; unmatched junction bases: 3. This CDR3 region has 16 residues. The CDR3 region is CASSTGLAGVTDTQYF. CDR3 in DNA: TGCGCCAGCAGCACGGGACTAGCGGGGGTCACAGATACGCAGTATTTT.

The rearrangement links TRBV28 to TRBJ2-2; 8 nucleotides agree with TRBD1. This CDR3 has 14 amino acids. The J segment lost 0 bases and the V segment lost 6 bases, leaving 0 bases of the junction unmatched. Looked up from germline, CDR1 is MDHEN and CDR2 is SYDVKM. CDR3 in DNA: TGTGCCAGCAGACAGGGGGCGAACACCGGGGAGCTGTTTTTT. Translation gives CASRQGANTGELFF.

J is TRBJ2-3 and V is TRBV5-1, with TRBD2 matching 7 bases. This CDR3 is 16 amino acids long. The V gene's germline CDR1 is SGHRS and CDR2 YFSETQ. J was trimmed by 2 bases and V by 7 bases; bases with no gene match: 13. The CDR3 sequence: CASGGDRDYYTDTQYF. In DNA, the CDR3 is TGCGCCAGCGGGGGGGACCGGGACTATTACACAGATACGCAGTATTTT.

The chain is built from TRBV29-1 and TRBJ1-3; a possible D gene is TRBD1 (6 bases). Looked up from germline, CDR1 is SQVTM and CDR2 is ANQGSEA. V was clipped by 0 bases and J by 6 bases, with 9 bases between them. The CDR3 spans 13 residues. The CDR3 region has the DNA TGCAGCGTTGAAGACAGGGGTACAAACACCATATATTTT. Translated, it gives CSVEDRGTNTIYF.

The chain carries TRBV28 and TRBJ1-2; a weak D match, TRBD1 (5 bases). This CDR3 has 14 amino acids. Germline V CDR1 and CDR2: MDHEN, SYDVKM. V lost 6 bases and J 5 bases, leaving 16 bases between the germline ends. The CDR3 region is CASSPGGKFYGYTF. The CDR3 DNA follows: TGTGCCAGCAGCCCTGGGGGGAAGTTTTATGGCTACACCTTC.

V usage is TRBV7-9 and J usage is TRBJ2-1, with TRBD2 identical over 11 bases. Germline V CDR1 and CDR2: SEHNR, FQNEAQ (reference sequence). The V gene end was trimmed by 5 bases and the J gene end by 2 bases; junction bases not matched to a gene: 11. The CDR3 loop spans 18 amino acids. The CDR3 is CASSPTALAGGAYNEQFF. CDR3 nucleotide sequence: TGTGCCAGCAGCCCGACCGCGTTAGCGGGGGGGGCCTACAATGAGCAGTTCTTC.